These 21 T cell receptor beta chains originate from one sample sequenced in a study of regulatory T cells in long-lasting Graves disease (dated by TCRdb to the early 2020s). Libraries were built with multiplex PCR. The reads were generated on an Illumina HiSeq 4000. CDR3 regions were amplified by Arm-PCR with iRepertoire HTBI primers to construct TCR beta libraries. Starting from the raw public reads, TCRdb applied fastp trimming at Q25, assembled clones with MiXCR and retained in-frame beta chains. All rows with the same CDR3 protein become a single entry with the most common DNA and genes. This sample gives about 470,000 distinct CDR3 sequences in total; 15% of them show up just once. The leading ten clones occupy approximately 15% of the sample. The time point label, read with the paper, signifies: newly diagnosed GD, antithyroid drugs for less than 3 months. For both TCR sequencing and RNA sequencing, RNA was extracted from PBMCs using TRIzol.

The data were also submitted as part of a second study, on T cells in Graves' hyperthyroidism and ophthalmopathy.

The material was peripheral blood mononuclear cells (PBMCs), obtained at new diagnosis, from a patient treated with antithyroid drugs. Receptors were obtained from a woman aged 30 to 39 with Graves disease. Donor details come from another sample of the same person, matched by shared clones.

The chain has TRBV30 and TRBJ2-7, with TRBD2 matching 11 bases. Germline CDR1 reads GTSNPN; CDR2 reads SVGIG (reference sequence). V trimming: 1 base; J trimming: 0 bases; junction bases outside the gene matches: 5. The CDR3 is 16 amino acids. CDR3 bases: TGTGCCTGGAGTGGGACTAGCGGGCAATTCTCCTACGAGCAGTACTTC. The encoded protein is CAWSGTSGQFSYEQYF.

This chain connects TRBV20-1 to TRBJ1-6; no firm D call. V was trimmed by 6 bases and J by 4 bases, leaving 13 bases between them. CDR3 size: 14 residues. The germline gives CDR1 DFQATT, CDR2 SNEGSKA (reference sequence). The DNA of the CDR3 is TGCAGTGCCAATTCCAGAGGGTATAATTCACCCCTCCACTTT. Its translation is CSANSRGYNSPLHF.

Many counts were recorded for this clonotype. The V gene is TRBV6-5, the J gene TRBJ1-1; D is possibly TRBD1 (5 bases). V lost 0 bases and J lost 4, with 12 bases in between. Germline loops: CDR1 MNHEY, CDR2 SVGAGI. This CDR3 region has 15 residues. CDR3 nucleotide sequence: TGTGCCAGCAGTTACTCGAGGGGAGCGGGCACTGAAGCTTTCTTT. Translating gives CASSYSRGAGTEAFF.

This clonotype was recorded many times. The chain is built from TRBV5-1 and TRBJ2-1; possibly TRBD1 or TRBD2 for D (5 bases each). Trimming pared 3 bases from V and 6 bases from J, leaving 10 bases between. This CDR3 region has 13 residues. Germline V lookup: CDR1 SGHRS, CDR2 YFSETQ. The CDR3 loop reads CASSSGQINEQFF. CDR3 bases: TGCGCCAGCAGCTCGGGGCAGATCAATGAGCAGTTCTTC. The variable domain in full, with the rest retrieved from reference TRBV5-1 and TRBJ2-1, is KAGVTQTPRYLIKTRGQQVTLSCSPISGHRSVSWYQQTPGQGLQFLFEYFSETQRNKGNFPGRFSGRQFSNSRSEMNVSTLELGDSALYLCASSSGQINEQFFGPGTRLTVL.

This clonotype has a count of ten or more. V and J are TRBV10-1 and TRBJ2-1, with D maybe TRBD2 (5 bases). Germline V CDR1 and CDR2: WNHNN, SYGVQD (reference sequence). Trimming removed 3 bases at V and 12 bases at J, with 12 bases between. The length of the CDR3 is 12 residues. In nucleotides, the CDR3 is TGCGCCAGCAGTGATGTCGGGGTTGGGCAGTTCTTC. It yields the protein CASSDVGVGQFF.

This clonotype was seen at least ten times. The chain links TRBV3-1 to TRBJ1-1; D unresolved. The germline gives CDR1 LGHDT, CDR2 YNNKEL (reference sequence). V dropped 8 bases and J dropped 1 base, with 8 bases sitting between them. This CDR3 has 12 residues. CDR3 in amino acids: CASHTANTEAFF. The CDR3 region has the DNA TGTGCCAGCCATACAGCGAACACTGAAGCTTTCTTT.

Many counts were recorded for this clonotype. The chain links TRBV30 to TRBJ1-1; D unresolved. The length of the CDR3 is 14 residues. The V gene lost 4 bases and the J gene lost 0 bases, with 12 bases spanning the gap. Germline lookup yields CDR1 GTSNPN and CDR2 SVGIG (reference sequence). The CDR3 coding sequence is TGTGCCTGGATCCTGAGGAGCGTGAACACTGAAGCTTTCTTT. Protein sequence: CAWILRSVNTEAFF.

This clonotype was detected only a few times. This chain joins TRBV2 and TRBJ2-7; TRBD1 matches 7 bases. The CDR3 totals 14 residues. Losses at the gene ends were 5 bases for V and 4 bases for J; bases not matched to a gene: 8. Germline V CDR1 and CDR2: SNHLY, FYNNEI. The CDR3 here is CASSPGTARYEQYF. In nucleotides, the CDR3 is TGTGCCAGCAGTCCCGGGACAGCGCGGTACGAGCAGTACTTC.

This clonotype was observed a few times. The V gene is TRBV19, the J gene TRBJ2-1; 7 bases are a match to TRBD2. Trimming cost V 4 bases and J 7 bases; bases outside gene matches: 10. This CDR3 spans 15 amino acids. Looked up from germline, CDR1 is LNHDA and CDR2 is SQIVND (reference sequence). The CDR3 loop is CASSSGEGLSNEQFF. CDR3 DNA sequence: TGTGCCAGTAGTAGTGGGGAGGGCCTATCGAATGAGCAGTTCTTC. The variable domain in full, completed from reference TRBV19 and TRBJ2-1, reads DGGITQSPKYLFRKEGQNVTLSCEQNLNHDAMYWYRQDPGQGLRLIYYSQIVNDFQKGDIAEGYSVSREKKESFPLTVTSAQKNPTAFYLCASSSGEGLSNEQFFGPGTRLTVL.

This clonotype occurred many times. The J gene is TRBJ2-7, the V gene TRBV6-5, with 10 bases identical to TRBD2. The CDR3 is 16 amino acids. With V trimmed by 1 base and J by 3 bases, 6 bases remained unmatched. The germline CDR1 and CDR2 sequences are MNHEY and SVGAGI. CDR3 loop: CASSYFGTSAIYEQYF. In DNA form, the CDR3 reads TGTGCCAGCAGTTACTTTGGGACTAGCGCTATCTACGAGCAGTACTTC.

The chain joins TRBV19 to TRBJ2-7, with 9 bases identical to TRBD1. V lost 4 bases to trimming and J lost 6 bases; unmatched junction nucleotides: 13. Per the germline V gene, CDR1 is LNHDA and CDR2 is SQIVND (reference sequence). The length of the CDR3 is 16 residues. The CDR3 sequence: CASSTSGQGTPSEQYF. The CDR3 region has the DNA TGTGCCAGTAGTACTTCCGGACAGGGGACCCCCTCCGAGCAGTACTTC.

This clonotype showed up just a few times. The chain combines TRBV5-1 with TRBJ2-3; TRBD2 agrees at 7 bases. CDR3 length: 15 residues. The ends lost 4 bases at V and 2 bases at J; junction bases unmatched: 7. Germline CDR1 reads SGHRS; CDR2 reads YFSETQ. The CDR3 sequence: CASSPGTTNTDTQYF. CDR3 in DNA: TGCGCCAGCAGCCCCGGGACTACAAACACAGATACGCAGTATTTT.

At least ten counts were recorded for this clonotype. The chain recombines TRBV6-6 with TRBJ2-7; D not certain. V dropped 0 bases and J dropped 6 bases, with 12 bases sitting between them. This CDR3 comprises 14 residues. Germline assignment: CDR1 MNHNY and CDR2 SVGAGI (reference sequence). DNA of the CDR3: TGTGCCAGCAGTTACTCGAGTAGGTACGGCGAGCAGTACTTC. It is translated as CASSYSSRYGEQYF.

In its sample, this clonotype was seen a few times. This may arise from a read error, as a much more abundant clone is one base away. This chain connects TRBV2 to TRBJ2-1; D not resolved. Germline V gene sequence: CDR1 SNHLY, CDR2 FYNNEI. CDR3 length: 15 amino acids. The CDR3 nucleotides read TGTGCCAGCAGTGAAGACATTGGCTCCTACAATGAGCAGTCCTTC. It codes for CASSEDIGSYNEQSF.

The V call is TRBV27, the J call TRBJ1-5, with TRBD1 as a possible D gene (6 bases). This CDR3 spans 15 amino acids. CDR1 is MNHEY and CDR2 is SMNVEV in the germline V gene (reference sequence). The V gene lost 0 bases and the J gene lost 4 bases, with 10 bases spanning the gap. CDR3 coding DNA: TGTGCCAGCAGTTTATCCCGGACAGAGAATCAGCCCCAGCATTTT. Protein sequence: CASSLSRTENQPQHF.

In this sample, this clonotype turned up many times. This chain links TRBV10-3 with TRBJ1-2, with D unclear. Trimming removed 3 bases at V and 4 bases at J, with 6 bases between. This CDR3 has 12 residues. The germline V gene encodes CDR1 ENHRY and CDR2 SYGVKD. The CDR3 here is CAISDSSYGYTF. The CDR3 nucleotides read TGTGCCATCAGTGATTCAAGCTATGGCTACACCTTC.

This chain joins TRBV12-3 or TRBV12-4 and TRBJ1-2; D is undetermined. The germline V and J ends were trimmed by 5 bases and 3 bases, with 16 bases remaining between them. The CDR3 consists of 15 residues. CDR3 sequence (DNA): TGTGCCAGCAGTCCCGGGCGAAGGTGGCACTATGGCTACACCTTC. It is translated as CASSPGRRWHYGYTF.

This clonotype was observed at least ten times. This rearrangement joins TRBV12-3 or TRBV12-4 to TRBJ2-1; 12 bases line up with TRBD1. The V segment lost 6 bases and the J segment 2 bases; nucleotides outside the gene matches: 5. CDR3 length: 16 residues. The CDR3, as DNA: TGTGCCAGCAGCGGGGACAGGGGGCTGACCTACAATGAGCAGTTCTTC. Its translation is CASSGDRGLTYNEQFF.

This clonotype was observed many times. The CDR3 reads CSVEGTGGKWAEAFF. DNA for the CDR3: TGCAGCGTTGAAGGGACAGGGGGCAAGTGGGCTGAAGCTTTCTTT. The chain is built from TRBV29-1 and TRBJ1-1; TRBD1 matches 11 bases. The CDR3 loop spans 15 amino acids. Germline V gene lookup returns CDR1 SQVTM and CDR2 ANQGSEA. The V segment lost 1 base and the J segment 6 bases; nucleotides outside the gene matches: 7.

At least ten counts were recorded for this clonotype. The chain couples TRBV24-1 to TRBJ1-2, with TRBD1 matching 8 bases. CDR1 and CDR2 (germline): KGHDR, SFDVKD. The CDR3 has 17 amino acids. V gave up 1 base and J gave up 0 bases; unmatched junction bases: 6. CDR3 bases: TGTGCCACCAGTGATTTCGCTGAGGACAGGGCTAACTATGGCTACACCTTC. Translating gives CATSDFAEDRANYGYTF.

The chain combines TRBV20-1 with TRBJ2-7; 12 bases map to TRBD2. V lost 0 bases to trimming and J lost 10 bases; unmatched junction nucleotides: 1. CDR1 is DFQATT and CDR2 is SNEGSKA in the germline V gene (reference sequence). The CDR3 is made up of 12 amino acids. The CDR3 coding sequence is TGCAGTGCTAGAGACGGACTAGCGGGACAGTACTTC. Translating gives CSARDGLAGQYF.